The clone carrying this T cell receptor (beta chain) was counted a few times. The antigen is unknown. The data originate from a study of cytomegalovirus exposure and HLA in healthy donors. Overall study findings and caveats: The study labeled 150 to 200 TCR beta chains cytomegalovirus-associated. The majority of CMV-associated TCR beta chains were reported as apparently HLA-restricted in a later analysis. In terms of immune exposure information, only CMV serostatus was available.

A multiplex PCR was run with 60 Vbeta primers and 13 Jbeta primers. Only in-frame clones appear in the TCRdb table, and some are missing; sequencing was by immunoSEQ multiplex PCR. The sample records about 140,000 clones, 73% being singletons. This receptor was identified in a middle-aged woman in good health and CMV-seronegative. The sequenced sample was PBMCs.

The CDR3 spells CASSLAKGRGYGYTF. The CDR3 nucleotides read TGTGCCAGCAGCTTAGCGAAGGGCAGGGGCTATGGCTACACCTTC. The chain couples TRBV7-8 to TRBJ1-2, with D perhaps matching TRBD1 (6 bases). The CDR3 runs 15 residues. Germline loops: CDR1 SGHVS, CDR2 FQNEAQ. The V end lost 0 bases, the J end lost 4 bases, and 12 bases lay between the germline ends.